These 31 T cell receptor beta chains originate from one sample sequenced in a study of immune heterogeneity within non-small cell lung tumors. Bulk tumor genomic DNA, approximately 600 ng per sample, was used as template. Multiple widely separated biopsies were taken from each primary tumor at surgery. Curative surgical treatment was performed in patients who had newly diagnosed, untreated non-small cell lung cancer. TCR beta CDR3 regions came from multiplex PCR with 32 forward V and 13 reverse J primers. Using its own MiXCR run on the multiplex PCR reads, TCRdb lists one record per CDR3 protein. Here the sample spans 3,100 or so distinct CDR3 sequences, about a sixth being singletons. Specimen: lung tumor tissue. The source is a man in his forties or fifties with non-small cell lung cancer.

By share, this clonotype ranks as medium-sized. The J gene is TRBJ2-7, the V gene TRBV9; 9 bases are a match to TRBD2. CDR1 and CDR2 from the germline V gene are SGDLS and YYNGEE. There are 16 residues in the CDR3. V dropped 0 bases and J dropped 5; count of bases not matched to a gene: 9. DNA for the CDR3: TGTGCCAGCAGCGTAGGGGATAGCGGGAGTTTTGACGAGCAGTACTTC. Its protein product is CASSVGDSGSFDEQYF.

The chain is built from TRBV10-3 and TRBJ2-3; 8 bases are shared with TRBD2. V shed 0 bases, J shed 1 base, and the junction held 6 bases outside the gene matches. Per germline, CDR1 ENHRY and CDR2 SYGVKD. The CDR3 runs to 17 residues. The chain's CDR3 is CAISESKAGGGTDTQYF. The CDR3 DNA sequence: TGTGCCATCAGTGAGTCGAAGGCGGGAGGCGGCACAGATACGCAGTATTTT.

Relative to its sample, this clonotype is medium-sized (0.01 to 0.1%). CDR3 amino acids: CASKTGNPTGELFF. CDR3 DNA sequence: TGTGCCAGCAAGACGGGAAATCCCACCGGGGAGCTGTTTTTT. This chain links TRBV28 with TRBJ2-2; D possibly corresponds to TRBD2 (5 bases). CDR1 and CDR2 (germline): MDHEN, SYDVKM. This CDR3 contains 14 residues. The V end was cut by 7 bases, the J end by 4 bases, with 13 bases between.

This clonotype came up many times. A much larger clone sits a single nucleotide away, making a read error possible. V gene TRBV28 combines with J gene TRBJ2-1; unclear D gene. Germline V CDR1 and CDR2: MDHEN, SYDVKM. The CDR3 sequence is 11 residues long. The CDR3 nucleotides read TGTACCAGCAGTTTACTCTCATTACTGTTCTTC. Residues: CTSSLLSLLFF.

This clonotype was detected ten times or more. The genes are TRBV7-9 and TRBJ1-2, with 8 positions matching TRBD1. The CDR3 sequence is 15 residues long. The V gene's germline CDR1 is SEHNR and CDR2 FQNEAQ (reference sequence). V lost 5 bases, J lost 8 bases, and 13 bases stayed unmatched. CDR3 sequence (DNA): TGTGCCAGCAGCACTACCTTGACAGGGGTTATGGGCTACACCTTC. Its translation: CASSTTLTGVMGYTF.

By proportion, this clonotype is medium-sized. The chain recombines TRBV19 with TRBJ1-3; no clear D. The CDR3 length is 15 residues. The germline gives CDR1 LNHDA, CDR2 SQIVND (reference sequence). The V end lost 3 bases, the J end lost 2 bases, and 11 bases lay between the germline ends. For the CDR3, the DNA is TGTGCCAGTAGTATTCAACCCGGAGCTGGAAACACCATATATTTT. Translating gives CASSIQPGAGNTIYF.

This clonotype was found many times. The chain links TRBV6-1 to TRBJ2-1; D is ambiguous. The CDR3 has 13 amino acids. Trimming pared 8 bases from V and 0 bases from J, leaving 8 bases between. Germline CDR1 is MNHNS and CDR2 is SASEGT. The CDR3: CASSPSSYNEQFF. The CDR3 coding sequence is TGTGCCAGCTCCCCAAGCTCCTACAATGAGCAGTTCTTC.

In this sample, this clonotype is medium-sized. The chain uses TRBV5-6 and TRBJ1-1; no definite D call. V shed 4 bases and J shed 0 bases, with 13 bases lying between them. The length of the CDR3 is 15 residues. The germline gives CDR1 SGHDT, CDR2 YYEEEE. The CDR3 DNA is TGTGCCAGCAGCGCCTTACCGGAAATGAACACTGAAGCTTTCTTT. Its protein product is CASSALPEMNTEAFF.

The chain uses TRBV27 and TRBJ2-3; D is undetermined. CDR1 MNHEY and CDR2 SMNVEV come from the germline V gene (reference sequence). Trimming cost V 0 bases and J 5 bases, with 6 bases left between them. This CDR3 region has 13 residues. The CDR3 sequence is CASSLSRQDTQYF. The CDR3 DNA sequence: TGTGCCAGCAGTTTATCGAGACAAGATACGCAGTATTTT.

V usage is TRBV7-9 and J usage is TRBJ2-5; 9 bases align to TRBD2. The CDR3 has 17 residues. J was trimmed by 4 bases and V by 7 bases; bases with no gene match: 16. Germline V CDR1 and CDR2: SEHNR, FQNEAQ (reference sequence). The CDR3 nucleotides are TGTGCCAGCAACGGCTTCAGGGGCGGGAGGGCCGGAGAGACCCAGTACTTC. Protein sequence: CASNGFRGGRAGETQYF.

This clonotype qualifies as large. The chain links TRBV2 to TRBJ2-1, with TRBD2 matching over 7 bases. Per the germline V gene, CDR1 is SNHLY and CDR2 is FYNNEI. The CDR3 length is 15 residues. The ends lost 6 bases at V and 7 bases at J; junction bases unmatched: 12. This chain's CDR3 is CASRGGTGVLNEQFF. CDR3 DNA: TGTGCCAGCAGGGGGGGGACGGGCGTATTAAATGAGCAGTTCTTC.

As for this clonotype: One end of the junction varies from germline; a read error may be responsible. The chain recombines TRBV7-3 with TRBJ2-5; perhaps D is TRBD1 or TRBD2 (5 bases each). This CDR3 has 13 amino acids. The germline V gene has CDR1 SGHTA and CDR2 FQGTGA. The CDR3 region has the DNA TGTGACAGCGCCCGGGGCCCCCAAGAGACCCAGTACTTC. It codes for CDSARGPQETQYF.

Comments on this clonotype: This may arise from a read error, as a much more abundant clone is one base away. J is TRBJ2-2 and V is TRBV4-1, with TRBD1 matching 12 bases. Germline-derived CDR1 and CDR2 are MGHRA and YSYEKL. This CDR3 is 18 amino acids long. CDR3 amino acids: CASSLPGQGARTTGELLF. The CDR3 region has the DNA TGCGCCAGCAGCCTACCGGGACAGGGGGCCAGGACCACCGGGGAGCTGTTGTTT.

This clonotype has ten or more counts. A junction boundary mismatches the germline segment, possibly from a read error. The V gene is TRBV20-1, the J gene TRBJ2-4; the match to TRBD2 covers 8 bases. The V gene's germline CDR1 is DFQATT and CDR2 SNEGSKA (reference sequence). This CDR3 comprises 12 residues. The CDR3 sequence is CSAPSPGTSPVF. DNA for the CDR3: TGCAGTGCTCCCTCCCCCGGGACTAGTCCTGTCTTC.

Ten or more counts support this clonotype. This chain joins TRBV12-3 or TRBV12-4 and TRBJ2-3; 8 nucleotides line up with TRBD1. The J segment lost 4 bases and the V segment lost 1 base, leaving 4 bases of the junction unmatched. The CDR3 totals 15 residues. The CDR3 bases are TGTGCCAGCAGTTTAGGTCGGACAGGGCCAGATACGCAGTATTTT. Protein sequence: CASSLGRTGPDTQYF.

This clonotype ranks as large. The rearrangement uses TRBV28 and TRBJ2-7; tentative D call: TRBD1 (5 bases). Germline-derived CDR1 and CDR2 are MDHEN and SYDVKM. This CDR3 has 14 residues. V lost 3 bases to trimming and J lost 3 bases, with 12 bases between them. Here the CDR3 reads CASSFLDTDYEQYF. For the CDR3, the DNA is TGTGCCAGCAGTTTTTTGGACACGGACTACGAGCAGTACTTC. Full variable domain (outside the CDR3, taken from reference TRBV28 and TRBJ2-7): DVKVTQSSRYLVKRTGEKVFLECVQDMDHENMFWYRQDPGLGLRLIYFSYDVKMKEKGDIPEGYSVSREKKERFSLILESASTNQTSMYLCASSFLDTDYEQYFGPGTRLTVT.

With regard to this clonotype: The CDR3 end shows no conserved phenylalanine or tryptophan, and so a read error is likely. No DNA is shown, since the ends of the CDR3 on it are uncertain; the CDR3 is the one TCRdb lists. V gene TRBV6-2 or TRBV6-3 combines with J gene TRBJ2-3; TRBD2, the table's D call, was not compared with the DNA. The length of the CDR3 is 17 amino acids, counting both ends. Germline CDR1 is MNHEY and CDR2 is SVGEGT. CDR3 protein: CASSRQPSGSYEQYFGP.

This clonotype was counted many times. CDR3 sequence reads: CASSHLVSGSYEQYF. In nucleotides, the CDR3 is TGTGCCAGCAGCCACCTGGTTAGCGGGAGTTACGAGCAGTACTTC. The rearrangement links TRBV7-8 to TRBJ2-7; 9 nucleotides agree with TRBD2. This CDR3 contains 15 residues. Trimming removed 5 bases from V and 4 bases from J; junction bases left unmatched: 9. Germline V lookup: CDR1 SGHVS, CDR2 FQNEAQ.

This clonotype is medium-sized (0.01 to 0.1%) within its sample. The chain joins TRBV7-9 to TRBJ1-5; D unclear. Trimming shortened V by 1 base and J by 3 bases, and 10 bases separated the two germline ends. Germline V gene sequence: CDR1 SEHNR, CDR2 FQNEAQ (reference sequence). CDR3 length: 15 residues. CDR3 amino acids: CASSLDGRINQPQHF. As DNA, the CDR3 is TGTGCCAGCAGCTTAGATGGACGGATCAATCAGCCCCAGCATTTT. The full variable domain, completed using reference TRBV7-9 and TRBJ1-5, is DTGVSQNPRHKITKRGQNVTFRCDPISEHNRLYWYRQTLGQGPEFLTYFQNEAQLEKSRLLSDRFSAERPKGSFSTLEIQRTEQGDSAMYLCASSLDGRINQPQHFGDGTRLSIL.

In the case of this clonotype: A read error is likely, as this CDR3 ends without the conserved phenylalanine or tryptophan. This chain uses TRBV6-1 with TRBJ2-1, with 12 bases lining up with TRBD2. The germline CDR1 and CDR2 sequences are MNHNS and SASEGT. The CDR3 loop spans 17 amino acids. The J segment lost 0 bases and the V segment lost 2 bases, leaving 2 bases of the junction unmatched. DNA of the CDR3: TGTGCCAGCAGTGAACTAGCGGGAGGGCGCTCCTACAATGAGCAGTTCTTA. This gives the protein CASSELAGGRSYNEQFL.

Sample share makes this clonotype medium-sized. The rearrangement links TRBV5-5 to TRBJ2-2, with 7 bases identical to TRBD2. CDR3 length equals 16 residues. With 3 bases clipped from V and 3 bases from J, the junction kept 8 bases outside the gene matches. Germline values: CDR1 SGHKS, CDR2 YYEKEE (reference sequence). This chain's CDR3 is CASSSPGGSDTGELFF. CDR3 DNA: TGTGCCAGCAGCTCTCCGGGCGGGAGCGACACCGGGGAGCTGTTTTTT.

This clonotype is medium-sized within its sample. This chain links TRBV6-1 with TRBJ1-6, with D possibly matching TRBD1 (5 bases). The CDR3 runs to 15 residues. CDR1 is MNHNS, CDR2 SASEGT, per germline. V dropped 2 bases and J dropped 3 bases, with 8 bases sitting between them. CDR3 bases: TGTGCCAGCAGTGAACCAGGGCACTATAATTCACCCCTCCACTTT. Protein: CASSEPGHYNSPLHF.

This clonotype was counted many times. V gene TRBV6-1 combines with J gene TRBJ2-6, with D perhaps assigned TRBD1 or TRBD2 (6 bases each). V lost 8 bases and J lost 4, with 15 bases in between. The V gene's germline CDR1 is MNHNS and CDR2 SASEGT. This CDR3 is built from 15 residues. The CDR3 coding sequence is TGTGCCAGCCGGACGGGGGCCCTCGGGGCCAACGTCCTGACTTTC. Residues: CASRTGALGANVLTF.

The chain is built from TRBV7-9 and TRBJ2-1; 14 nucleotides line up with TRBD2. V lost 4 bases, J lost 7 bases, and 12 bases stayed unmatched. CDR3 length: 18 residues. Germline values: CDR1 SEHNR, CDR2 FQNEAQ (reference sequence). The chain's CDR3 is CASSSAGTSGSFQNEQFF. For the CDR3, the DNA is TGTGCCAGCAGCTCCGCTGGGACTAGCGGGAGTTTTCAAAATGAGCAGTTCTTC.

Concerning this clonotype: The CDR3 does not close with the conserved phenylalanine or tryptophan, likely indicating a read error. It is unclear where the CDR3 begins or ends on the DNA, so no DNA is shown, and the CDR3 is as TCRdb lists it. The chain carries TRBV6-5 and TRBJ2-3; no DNA check was done on the table's D call, TRBD1. A total of 17 residues make up the CDR3, ends included. Germline CDR1 MNHEY, CDR2 SVGAGI. The CDR3 loop is CASSYGTGISYEQYFGP.

In its sample, this clonotype is medium-sized (0.01 to 0.1%). CDR3 DNA sequence: TGTGCCAGCAGTTCCGGCGGCACTGAAGCTTTCTTT. Protein product: CASSSGGTEAFF. This chain joins TRBV6-1 and TRBJ1-1; D uncertain. The CDR3 extends over 12 amino acids. Trimming took off 5 bases at V and 4 bases at J, with 8 bases between the two ends. CDR1 MNHNS and CDR2 SASEGT come from the germline V gene.

The table lists this clonotype with a few counts. The rearrangement uses TRBV12-3 or TRBV12-4 and TRBJ1-1, with TRBD1 matching over 8 bases. The CDR3 extends over 12 amino acids. V shed 6 bases and J 7 bases; nucleotides not matched to a gene: 4. The CDR3 loop is CASSRTGNEAFF. CDR3 bases: TGTGCCAGCAGCCGGACAGGGAATGAAGCTTTCTTT.

This clonotype is medium-sized. The rearrangement joins TRBV29-1 to TRBJ2-5; 8 bases are shared with TRBD2. CDR1 and CDR2 from the germline V gene are SQVTM and ANQGSEA. The CDR3 has 16 amino acids. V was clipped by 3 bases and J by 1 base; unmatched bases: 10. The CDR3 DNA follows: TGCAGCGTTGATCCTGGGAGAGCGGGGGTCCAAGAGACCCAGTACTTC. It yields the protein CSVDPGRAGVQETQYF.

This clonotype qualifies as medium-sized (0.01 to 0.1%). The chain carries TRBV28 and TRBJ2-7; D unclear. V lost 5 bases, J lost 2 bases, and 16 bases lay in between. Germline assignment: CDR1 MDHEN and CDR2 SYDVKM. The CDR3 has 15 amino acids. The CDR3 reads CASSLPGSKAYEQYF. CDR3 bases: TGTGCCAGCAGTCTGCCGGGTTCAAAGGCCTACGAGCAGTACTTC.

This clonotype is large. The V and J genes are TRBV30 and TRBJ1-1; no reliable D call. Between the trimmed V and J ends, which lost 1 base and 2 bases, there was a span of 14 bases. Germline V gene sequence: CDR1 GTSNPN, CDR2 SVGIG (reference sequence). The CDR3 covers 15 residues. The CDR3 region is CAWSGHSWGNTEAFF. DNA for the CDR3: TGTGCCTGGAGTGGTCATAGTTGGGGAAACACTGAAGCTTTCTTT.

By sample fraction, this clonotype is large (0.1 to 1%). This chain links TRBV12-3 or TRBV12-4 with TRBJ2-7, with D hard to call. Deletions cut 5 bases from V and 2 bases from J, with 10 bases between. CDR3 length equals 13 residues. The CDR3 DNA reads as TGTGCCAGCAGTCCCATAGAGACCTACGAGCAGTACTTC. It yields the protein CASSPIETYEQYF.